This TCR beta chain was retrieved from a study of blood T cell repertoires in COVID-19 (dated by TCRdb to about 2020). Concerning the study at large: The collaborator samples originated in the United States, Italy and Spain and spanned the acute and convalescent phases of COVID-19. The prospective study material was composed of cDNA or gDNA derived from T cells, B-cell-depleted T cells, or PBMCs. Subjects who had been exposed to COVID-19, were actively infected with it, or had recovered from it provided the deeply sampled blood TCRbeta repertoires that made up the dataset. A freely available public database, intended as a resource for researchers studying the immune response to SARS-CoV-2, is where the repertoires were released. The samples were drawn from the first 160 participants of the ongoing ImmuneRACE study and from roughly 1,300 subjects provided by 6 global collaborators. Sample metadata almost always included a de-identified subject ID, COVID-19 status, age in years and sex. HLA class I and class II types, where available, came from metadata supplied by the sample provider rather than from assay-based typing. What the authors observed across the whole study: The quantity of clinical and demographic metadata differed by source and by participant and was supplied without curation.

Concerning this clone: No antigen is known for it. Base quality data are lacking; no much larger clone is found one base away.

Each collaborating institution followed its own protocols to collect whole blood in K2EDTA tubes. Collaborator samples were shipped for TCRbeta analysis as frozen whole blood, isolated PBMCs, or DNA extracted from either sample type. TCRbeta CDR3 regions were amplified from genomic DNA using the immunoSEQ Assay, a bias-controlled multiplex PCR. For the original study's pipeline: Nucleated cell counts per sample were estimated from amplification of reference gene primers within the assay. To quantify the absolute abundance of each unique TCRbeta CDR3 rearrangement, sequence reads were collapsed and filtered. For each sample, productive Simpson clonality was calculated by taking the square root of Simpson's diversity index across productive rearrangements. TCRdb mirrors the immuneACCESS table, restricted to in-frame sequences. Some clones are absent from its copies; in checked studies, under half trace to an unresolved V gene, and the reason for the others is unknown. V and J calls and clone size are copied from that table; D and trimming were computed from the DNA. The table for this sample lists about 440,000 clones; about 89% of them were counted only once. The ten biggest clones cover 4% to 5.5% of the sample.

The sample comprised peripheral blood. The sequence was obtained from a woman aged 25 to 39 with acute or convalescent COVID-19.

Here the CDR3 is given as CASSRGLAGRETQYF. Here is the DNA: TGTGCCAGCTCCCGGGGACTAGCGGGGCGAGAGACCCAGTACTTC. Recombination joined TRBV5-4 with TRBJ2-5; TRBD2 matches 13 bases in the middle. The germline V gene (reference sequence) specifies SGHNT as CDR1 and YYREEE as CDR2. Unmatched junction bases come to 7, with V trimmed by 7 bases and J by 4 bases. The CDR3 numbers 15 residues from cysteine through phenylalanine. This entry keeps only the CDR3 DNA: 45 bases, framed from base 1.